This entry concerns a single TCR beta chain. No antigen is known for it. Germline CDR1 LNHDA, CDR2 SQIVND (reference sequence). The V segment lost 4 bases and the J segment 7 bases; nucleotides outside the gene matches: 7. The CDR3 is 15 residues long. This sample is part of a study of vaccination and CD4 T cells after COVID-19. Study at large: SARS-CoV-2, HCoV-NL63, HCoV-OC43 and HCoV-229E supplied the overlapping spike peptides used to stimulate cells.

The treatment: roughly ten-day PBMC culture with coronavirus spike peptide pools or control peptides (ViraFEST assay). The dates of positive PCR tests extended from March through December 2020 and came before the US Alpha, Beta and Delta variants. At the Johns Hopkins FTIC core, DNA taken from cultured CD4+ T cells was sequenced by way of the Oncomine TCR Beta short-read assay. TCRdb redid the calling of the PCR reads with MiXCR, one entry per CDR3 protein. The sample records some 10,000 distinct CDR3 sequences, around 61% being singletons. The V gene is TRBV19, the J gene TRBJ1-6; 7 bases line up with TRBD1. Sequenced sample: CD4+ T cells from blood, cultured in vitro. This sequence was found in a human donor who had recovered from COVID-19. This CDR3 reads CASSTIDRDNSPLHF. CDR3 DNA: TGTGCCAGTAGTACCATCGACAGGGACAATTCACCCCTCCACTTT. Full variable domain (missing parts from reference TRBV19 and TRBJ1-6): DGGITQSPKYLFRKEGQNVTLSCEQNLNHDAMYWYRQDPGQGLRLIYYSQIVNDFQKGDIAEGYSVSREKKESFPLTVTSAQKNPTAFYLCASSTIDRDNSPLHFGNGTRLTVT.